The clone carrying this TCR beta chain showed up just once. This sample was taken from a study of CD8 T cells in Susac syndrome. Germline CDR1 reads SGDLS; CDR2 reads YYNGEE. This CDR3 spans 14 amino acids. V lost 0 bases to trimming and J lost 5 bases, with 8 bases between them. RNA was extracted with the RNeasy kit, and a quantity of 0.5 to 1 ug was reverse transcribed using random hexamers. Across 54 Vbeta and 13 Jbeta, TCR beta CDR3 was amplified with immunoSEQ multiplex PCR. TCRdb re-called the immunoSEQ multiplex PCR reads through MiXCR, storing one row per CDR3 protein. The sample has about 180,000 distinct CDR3 sequences; approximately 94% are singletons.

The sample comprised CD4+ T cells from PBMCs. This clonotype was obtained from a human donor with Susac syndrome. The rearrangement joins TRBV9 to TRBJ2-2, with TRBD1 as a possible D gene (5 bases). For the CDR3, the DNA is TGTGCCAGCAGCGTAGTAGCAGGGACCGGGGAGCTGTTTTTT. Translated, it gives CASSVVAGTGELFF.